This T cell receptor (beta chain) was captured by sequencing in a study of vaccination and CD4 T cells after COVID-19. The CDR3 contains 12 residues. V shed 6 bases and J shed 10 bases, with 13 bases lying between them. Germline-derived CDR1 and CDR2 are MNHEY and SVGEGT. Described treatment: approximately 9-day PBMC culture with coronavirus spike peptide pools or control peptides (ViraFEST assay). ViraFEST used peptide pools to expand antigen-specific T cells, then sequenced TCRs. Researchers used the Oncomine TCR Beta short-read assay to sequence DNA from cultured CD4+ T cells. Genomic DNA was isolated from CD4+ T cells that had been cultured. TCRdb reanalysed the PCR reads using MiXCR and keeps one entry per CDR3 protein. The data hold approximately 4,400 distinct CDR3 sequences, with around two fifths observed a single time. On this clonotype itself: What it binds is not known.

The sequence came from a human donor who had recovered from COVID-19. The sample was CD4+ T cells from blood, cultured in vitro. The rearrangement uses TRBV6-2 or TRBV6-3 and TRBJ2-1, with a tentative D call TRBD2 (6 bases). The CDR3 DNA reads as TGTGCCAGCAGAGACGACCGGGAGGAGCAGTTCTTC. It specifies CASRDDREEQFF.